The following is a TCR beta chain sequence with its context. This table comes from immunoSEQ multiplex PCR, and its TCRdb copy is limited to in-frame clones, with some not included. The sample lists tens of thousands of clones, 90% to 95% occurring once. The sample is drawn from a study of T cell changes during pregnancy in multiple sclerosis. The receptor comes from a female donor in good health, enrolled as a control in a pregnancy study. Sample: CD4+ T cells from peripheral blood mononuclear cells, taken in the second trimester of pregnancy.

The chain's CDR3 is CASSVAESRREQYF. The CDR3 bases are TGTGCCAGCAGCGTAGCTGAGTCGCGGCGCGAGCAGTACTTC. The chain is built from TRBV9 and TRBJ2-7, with D hard to call. The CDR3 has 14 residues. Germline loops: CDR1 SGDLS, CDR2 YYNGEE. V was cut by 0 bases and J by 6 bases, with 13 bases left in between.